The clone carrying this TCR beta chain showed up many times. The data were taken from a study of T cells in Graves' hyperthyroidism and ophthalmopathy. Researchers took RNA transcripts and amplified the TCR beta CDR3 regions from them. The TCR CDR3 first-round RT-PCR relied on the HTBI primer set. In TCRdb, the multiplex PCR reads were re-called with MiXCR into one record per CDR3 protein. The sample consists of some 550,000 distinct CDR3 sequences, around 21% of them appearing once. The TCR was taken from a man aged 18-30 years with Graves' hyperthyroidism. Sequenced: blood.

Here the CDR3 DNA reads TGCGCCAGCAGCCCCTGGGACAGGGGGCTTGGGGAGCAGTACTTC. Residues: CASSPWDRGLGEQYF. V is TRBV4-1 and J is TRBJ2-7, with 12 bases fitting TRBD1. The CDR3 covers 15 residues. Germline V gene sequence: CDR1 MGHRA, CDR2 YSYEKL. The V gene end was trimmed by 4 bases and the J gene end by 7 bases; junction bases not matched to a gene: 8.